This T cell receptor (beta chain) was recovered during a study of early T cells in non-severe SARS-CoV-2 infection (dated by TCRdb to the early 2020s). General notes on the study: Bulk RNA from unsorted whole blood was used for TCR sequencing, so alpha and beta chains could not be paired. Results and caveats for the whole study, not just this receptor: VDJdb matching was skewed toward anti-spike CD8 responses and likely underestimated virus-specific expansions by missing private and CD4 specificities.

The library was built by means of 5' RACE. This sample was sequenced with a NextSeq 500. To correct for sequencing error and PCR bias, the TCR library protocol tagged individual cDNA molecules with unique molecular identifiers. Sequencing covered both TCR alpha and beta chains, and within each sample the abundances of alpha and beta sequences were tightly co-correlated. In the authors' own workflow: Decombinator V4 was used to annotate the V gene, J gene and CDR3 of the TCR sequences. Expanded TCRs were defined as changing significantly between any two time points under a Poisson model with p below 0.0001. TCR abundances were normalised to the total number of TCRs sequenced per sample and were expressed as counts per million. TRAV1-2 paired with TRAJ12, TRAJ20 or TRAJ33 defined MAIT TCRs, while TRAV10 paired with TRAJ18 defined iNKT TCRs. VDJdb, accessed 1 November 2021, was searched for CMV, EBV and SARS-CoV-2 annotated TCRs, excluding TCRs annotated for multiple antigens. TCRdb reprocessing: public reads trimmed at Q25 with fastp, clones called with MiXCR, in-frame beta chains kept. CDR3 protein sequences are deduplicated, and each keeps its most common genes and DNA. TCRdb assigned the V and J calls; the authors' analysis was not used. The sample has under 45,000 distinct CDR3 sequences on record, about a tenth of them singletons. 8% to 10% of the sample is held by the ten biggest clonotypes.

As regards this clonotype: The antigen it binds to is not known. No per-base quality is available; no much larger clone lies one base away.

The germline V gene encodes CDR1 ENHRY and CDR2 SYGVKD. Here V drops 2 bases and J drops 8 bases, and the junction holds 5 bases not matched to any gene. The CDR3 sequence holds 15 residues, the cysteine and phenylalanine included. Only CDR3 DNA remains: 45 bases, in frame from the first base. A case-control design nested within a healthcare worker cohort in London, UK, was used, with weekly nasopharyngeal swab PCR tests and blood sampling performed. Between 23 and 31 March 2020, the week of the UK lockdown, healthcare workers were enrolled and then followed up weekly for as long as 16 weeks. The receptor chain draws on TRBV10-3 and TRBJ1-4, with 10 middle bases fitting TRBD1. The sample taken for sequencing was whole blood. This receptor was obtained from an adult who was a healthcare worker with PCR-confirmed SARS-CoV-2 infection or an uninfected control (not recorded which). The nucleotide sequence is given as TGTGCCATCAGTGAGGGACAGGGGGGCCAGGAAAAACTGTTTTTT. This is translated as CAISEGQGGQEKLFF.